These 31 T cell receptor beta chains were all obtained from the same sample, sequenced in a study of T cells in Graves' hyperthyroidism and ophthalmopathy. RNA transcripts yielded amplified TCR beta CDR3 regions. Using the HTBI primer set, a first-round RT-PCR was run on the TCR CDR3. TCRdb used MiXCR to reprocess the multiplex PCR reads, holding one entry per CDR3 protein. The data contain 620,000 or so distinct CDR3 sequences, more than 14% of them singletons. Sequencing input: blood. All receptors come from a woman between 50 and 59 years old with Graves' ophthalmopathy.

Ten or more counts support this clonotype. CDR3 bases: TGTGCCAGCAGTTTCAGGGACGACTATGGCTACACCTTC. Protein: CASSFRDDYGYTF. The gene calls are TRBV12-3 or TRBV12-4 and TRBJ1-2, with D tentatively TRBD1 (5 bases). The ends were cut back, 3 bases at V and 3 bases at J, with 8 bases in the middle. This CDR3 region has 13 residues.

This clonotype was counted between two and nine times. This chain links TRBV6-1 with TRBJ1-3; no reliable D call. Per germline, CDR1 MNHNS and CDR2 SASEGT. V gave up 6 bases and J gave up 2 bases, with 11 bases separating them. The CDR3 sequence is 14 residues long. The chain's CDR3 is CASSARITGNTIYF. In DNA form, the CDR3 reads TGTGCCAGCAGCGCACGGATTACTGGAAACACCATATATTTT.

This clonotype was counted ten times or more. This CDR3 is CSARVSGFFPVRAFF. For the CDR3, the DNA is TGCAGTGCTAGAGTGTCAGGGTTTTTTCCCGTGAGGGCTTTCTTT. V and J are TRBV20-1 and TRBJ1-1; possibly TRBD1 for D (5 bases). V lost 1 base and J 11 bases, leaving 23 bases between the germline ends. This CDR3 region has 15 residues. From germline, CDR1 is DFQATT and CDR2 SNEGSKA (reference sequence).

In its sample, this clonotype was seen a few times. V usage is TRBV9 and J usage is TRBJ2-3; no reliable D call. The germline CDR1 and CDR2 sequences are SGDLS and YYNGEE. The V and J ends lost 0 bases and 0 bases respectively, with 8 bases between them. This CDR3 is built from 15 residues. CDR3 nucleotides: TGTGCCAGCAGCGTAGCGCCAACTAGCACAGATACGCAGTATTTT. Residues: CASSVAPTSTDTQYF.

There are many counts of this clonotype. The chain has TRBV20-1 and TRBJ2-1; 13 bases map to TRBD2. The CDR3 has 15 residues. Germline CDR1 reads DFQATT; CDR2 reads SNEGSKA (reference sequence). The V gene end was trimmed by 5 bases and the J gene end by 3 bases; junction bases not matched to a gene: 4. This chain's CDR3 is CSASRLAGGYNEQFF. DNA for the CDR3: TGCAGTGCTTCCCGACTAGCGGGAGGCTACAATGAGCAGTTCTTC.

This clonotype was counted only a few times. The V and J genes are TRBV12-3 or TRBV12-4 and TRBJ1-4, with D perhaps TRBD1 (6 bases). Trimming took off 6 bases at V and 3 bases at J, with 20 bases between the two ends. The CDR3 has 17 amino acids. This CDR3 is CASSSHAQGVANEKLFF. Here the CDR3 DNA reads TGTGCCAGCAGCTCACATGCACAGGGCGTCGCTAATGAAAAACTGTTTTTT.

This clonotype has just a few counts. This sequence joins TRBV7-9 and TRBJ2-2; possibly TRBD1 or TRBD2 for D (5 bases each). Looked up from germline, CDR1 is SEHNR and CDR2 is FQNEAQ (reference sequence). This CDR3 spans 16 amino acids. V was clipped by 5 bases and J by 1 base, with 14 bases between them. The CDR3 here is CASSPGRTVNTGELFF. CDR3 DNA: TGTGCCAGCAGCCCGGGACGGACTGTGAACACCGGGGAGCTGTTTTTT.

This clonotype came up many times. The chain links TRBV9 to TRBJ2-3; D call uncertain. V was pared by 3 bases and J by 9 bases, with 14 bases between. The CDR3 spans 13 residues. Germline CDR1 is SGDLS and CDR2 is YYNGEE. CDR3 protein: CASSETPAGTQYF. DNA for the CDR3: TGTGCCAGCAGCGAAACCCCGGCCGGAACGCAGTATTTT.

This clonotype was recorded many times. The rearrangement joins TRBV5-6 to TRBJ2-5; 8 bases agree with TRBD2. J was trimmed by 5 bases and V by 2 bases; bases with no gene match: 8. The CDR3 has 15 amino acids. Germline V gene lookup returns CDR1 SGHDT and CDR2 YYEEEE. In nucleotides, the CDR3 is TGTGCCAGCAGCTTTTTAAAGAGCGGGAGTGAGACCCAGTACTTC. Translating gives CASSFLKSGSETQYF.

J is TRBJ2-1 and V is TRBV24-1; maybe TRBD2 (6 bases). CDR1 KGHDR and CDR2 SFDVKD come from the germline V gene. There are 16 residues in the CDR3. Trimming removed 4 bases from V and 4 bases from J, with 16 bases in between. The CDR3 here is CATSDRASAQYNEQFF. The CDR3 coding sequence is TGTGCCACCAGTGACCGTGCTAGCGCCCAATACAATGAGCAGTTCTTC.

This clonotype occurred many times. The chain carries TRBV5-1 and TRBJ1-5, with 10 bases fitting TRBD1. There are 14 residues in the CDR3. With V trimmed by 5 bases and J by 9 bases, 8 bases remained unmatched. CDR1 and CDR2 (germline): SGHRS, YFSETQ. CDR3 nucleotide sequence: TGCGCCAGCAGAGCCGGGACAGGGGAGGGGCCCCAGCATTTT. Protein sequence: CASRAGTGEGPQHF.

This clonotype showed up just a few times. This rearrangement joins TRBV28 to TRBJ2-7, with 10 bases aligning to TRBD1. Per germline, CDR1 MDHEN and CDR2 SYDVKM. Trimming at V came to 5 bases and at J to 6 bases, leaving 13 bases not matched to a gene. The CDR3 totals 16 residues. The CDR3 is CASSPNGIDRGREQYF. The CDR3 coding sequence is TGTGCCAGCAGTCCCAACGGGATCGACAGGGGGCGCGAGCAGTACTTC.

This clonotype has more than one count but fewer than ten. The chain is built from TRBV19 and TRBJ2-3, with D tentatively TRBD1 or TRBD2 (6 bases each). V shed 5 bases and J shed 0 bases, with 12 bases lying between them. Germline V gene data show CDR1 as LNHDA and CDR2 as SQIVND (reference sequence). The CDR3 sequence is 15 residues long. CDR3 loop: CASSAGQPSTDTQYF. The CDR3 DNA reads TGTGCCAGTAGTGCGGGACAACCTAGCACAGATACGCAGTATTTT.

This clonotype was seen at least ten times. This chain joins TRBV7-3 and TRBJ2-2, with 11 bases matching TRBD2. Looked up from germline, CDR1 is SGHTA and CDR2 is FQGTGA. This CDR3 comprises 16 residues. V trimming: 3 bases; J trimming: 5 bases; junction bases outside the gene matches: 5. In DNA form, the CDR3 reads TGTGCCAGCAGCTTTAGGGGACTAGCGGAAACCGGGGAGCTGTTTTTT. The encoded protein is CASSFRGLAETGELFF.

This clonotype was recorded at least ten times. The chain recombines TRBV7-2 with TRBJ2-7, with D possibly TRBD1 on 5 matching bases. Trimming cost V 4 bases and J 2 bases, with 12 bases left between them. The length of the CDR3 is 14 residues. Germline loops: CDR1 SGHTA, CDR2 FQGNSA. This CDR3 reads CASSSTRTTYEQYF. For the CDR3, the DNA is TGTGCCAGCAGCTCAACGCGGACAACCTACGAGCAGTACTTC.

This clonotype was found a few times. V and J are TRBV25-1 and TRBJ2-7, with D uncertain. This CDR3 region has 15 residues. Trimming took off 3 bases at V and 2 bases at J, with 14 bases between the two ends. From germline, CDR1 is MGHDK and CDR2 SYGVNS. In DNA form, the CDR3 reads TGTGCCAGCAGTGACCCCGGGCTGGGTCCCTACGAGCAGTACTTC. It specifies CASSDPGLGPYEQYF.

This clonotype was counted ten times or more. The chain has TRBV2 and TRBJ2-2; 13 bases match TRBD2. The CDR3 loop spans 16 amino acids. V was pared by 6 bases and J by 5 bases, with 6 bases of the junction left unmatched. The germline gives CDR1 SNHLY, CDR2 FYNNEI. This chain's CDR3 is CASSGGLAGVTGELFF. DNA for the CDR3: TGTGCCAGCAGCGGAGGACTAGCGGGAGTGACCGGGGAGCTGTTTTTT. The full variable domain, completed using reference TRBV2 and TRBJ2-2, is EPEVTQTPSHQVTQMGQEVILRCVPISNHLYFYWYRQILGQKVEFLVSFYNNEISEKSEIFDDQFSVERPDGSNFTLKIRSTKLEDSAMYFCASSGGLAGVTGELFFGEGSRLTVL.

This clonotype was seen a few times. The rearrangement joins TRBV7-8 to TRBJ1-4; D perhaps matches TRBD1 (5 bases). This CDR3 comprises 17 residues. Germline CDR1 is SGHVS and CDR2 is FQNEAQ. V was clipped by 4 bases and J by 6 bases, with 21 bases between them. In nucleotides, the CDR3 is TGTGCCAGCAGCTCCCGCGGGGCAATATTATGGGATGAAAAACTGTTTTTT. It specifies CASSSRGAILWDEKLFF.

As concerns this clonotype: This may be a read error, as it is one base from a much larger clone. The chain joins TRBV12-3 or TRBV12-4 to TRBJ2-7; D uncertain. Trimming left V 3 bases short and J 3 bases short, with 12 bases between. This CDR3 is built from 14 residues. Here the CDR3 reads CASSFMAGIYEQYF. CDR3 nucleotides: TGTGCCAGCAGTTTTATGGCTGGAATCTACGAGCAGTACTTC.

Only a few counts were recorded for this clonotype. The rearrangement joins TRBV7-9 to TRBJ1-3, with D possibly being TRBD1 (5 bases). Germline loops: CDR1 SEHNR, CDR2 FQNEAQ (reference sequence). The CDR3 has 14 residues. V was cut by 1 base and J by 5 bases, with 9 bases left in between. The chain's CDR3 is CASSLVEDRNTIYF. CDR3 bases: TGTGCCAGCAGCTTAGTGGAGGACAGAAACACCATATATTTT. The complete variable domain, with remaining parts taken from reference TRBV7-9 and TRBJ1-3, reads DTGVSQNPRHKITKRGQNVTFRCDPISEHNRLYWYRQTLGQGPEFLTYFQNEAQLEKSRLLSDRFSAERPKGSFSTLEIQRTEQGDSAMYLCASSLVEDRNTIYFGEGSWLTVV.

There are a few counts of this clonotype. The chain combines TRBV7-6 with TRBJ1-5; D is perhaps TRBD1 (5 bases). The germline V gene has CDR1 SGHVS and CDR2 FNYEAQ. V dropped 4 bases and J dropped 4 bases, with 8 bases sitting between them. The CDR3 covers 13 residues. The CDR3 protein is CASSSTENQPQHF. CDR3 DNA sequence: TGTGCCAGCAGCTCGACAGAAAATCAGCCCCAGCATTTT. The whole variable domain, remainder taken from reference TRBV7-6 and TRBJ1-5, is GAGVSQSPRYKVTKRGQDVALRCDPISGHVSLYWYRQALGQGPEFLTYFNYEAQQDKSGLPNDRFSAERPEGSISTLTIQRTEQRDSAMYRCASSSTENQPQHFGDGTRLSIL.

A remark on this clonotype: A much bigger clone sits one base away, suggesting this may be a read error. This rearrangement joins TRBV15 to TRBJ2-7; the D is unclear. The ends were cut back, 7 bases at V and 7 bases at J, with 23 bases in the middle. CDR1 LNHNV and CDR2 YYDKDF come from the germline V gene (reference sequence). The CDR3 spans 15 residues. The CDR3 bases are TGTGCCACCACGCTGGGCAGGACGCTCACCGATGAGCAGTACTTC. Residues: CATTLGRTLTDEQYF.

The rearrangement links TRBV11-3 to TRBJ2-1, with 8 positions matching TRBD2. V lost 9 bases and J lost 5; bases outside the gene matches: 12. CDR1 is SGHNT, CDR2 YENEEA, per germline. This CDR3 is built from 15 residues. This CDR3 is CASSISAGAHNEQFF. CDR3 bases: TGTGCCAGTAGTATTTCAGCGGGGGCCCACAATGAGCAGTTCTTC.

This clonotype was seen more than once but under ten times. V is TRBV30 and J is TRBJ1-5, with TRBD1 matching over 8 bases. Losses at the gene ends were 3 bases for V and 3 bases for J; bases not matched to a gene: 4. CDR3 length: 14 residues. Germline V gives CDR1 GTSNPN, CDR2 SVGIG (reference sequence). The CDR3 protein is CAWRKQGDNQPQHF. CDR3 coding DNA: TGTGCCTGGAGGAAACAGGGGGACAATCAGCCCCAGCATTTT.

In regard to this clonotype: A much larger clone lies a single base off, so this may be a read error. The V and J genes are TRBV11-3 and TRBJ2-7, with TRBD2 identical over 11 bases. Germline V gene sequence: CDR1 SGHNT, CDR2 YENEEA. J was trimmed by 7 bases and V by 3 bases; bases with no gene match: 20. The CDR3 consists of 19 residues. The CDR3 region is CASSFHLTSGSLIGDEQYF. Written as DNA, the CDR3 is TGTGCCAGCAGCTTTCATCTTACTAGCGGGAGTTTGATCGGGGATGAGCAGTACTTC.

This clonotype was seen more than once but under ten times. V and J are TRBV20-1 and TRBJ1-5; a possible D gene is TRBD1 (6 bases). V was clipped by 2 bases and J by 3 bases, with 8 bases between them. The CDR3 has 13 amino acids. CDR1 is DFQATT and CDR2 is SNEGSKA in the germline V gene (reference sequence). CDR3 protein: CSARYRDNQPQHF. Here the CDR3 DNA reads TGCAGTGCTAGATACAGGGACAATCAGCCCCAGCATTTT.

As concerns this clonotype: Being one base from a much bigger clone, this may be a read error. The V gene is TRBV5-1, the J gene TRBJ1-1; D is unclear. Germline assignment: CDR1 SGHRS and CDR2 YFSETQ. The CDR3 is 15 residues long. The CDR3 sequence: CASRSLFAVNAEAFF. CDR3 in DNA: TGCGCCAGCAGAAGTTTGTTTGCGGTGAACGCTGAAGCTTTCTTT.

This clonotype has a handful of counts. The rearrangement links TRBV27 to TRBJ2-7; 9 bases fit TRBD2. The germline V gene encodes CDR1 MNHEY and CDR2 SMNVEV (reference sequence). The CDR3 runs 17 residues. J was trimmed by 3 bases and V by 6 bases; bases with no gene match: 15. CDR3 bases: TGTGCCAGCAGACCTACCGGTAGCGGGAGCGAAGACTACGAGCAGTACTTC. This gives the protein CASRPTGSGSEDYEQYF.

This clonotype was detected a few times. The chain combines TRBV3-1 with TRBJ1-1; the match to TRBD1 covers 9 bases. J lost 6 bases, V lost 4 bases, and 18 bases had no gene match. CDR3 length: 18 amino acids. CDR1 is LGHDT, CDR2 YNNKEL, per germline (reference sequence). The CDR3 DNA reads as TGTGCCAGCAGCCCTGACAGGGGGGGCATCGGGAGACAGCCTGAAGCTTTCTTT. It is translated as CASSPDRGGIGRQPEAFF.

The table lists this clonotype with many counts. V gene TRBV7-9 combines with J gene TRBJ2-1, with D tentatively TRBD1 or TRBD2 (5 bases each). The CDR3 extends over 16 amino acids. V shed 6 bases and J shed 5 bases, with 20 bases lying between them. Germline lookup yields CDR1 SEHNR and CDR2 FQNEAQ (reference sequence). The CDR3 sequence: CASSGQGPRTDNEQFF. CDR3 DNA: TGTGCCAGCAGTGGTCAGGGACCGCGGACCGACAATGAGCAGTTCTTC.

The V gene is TRBV15, the J gene TRBJ2-7; perhaps TRBD1 as D (6 bases). The CDR3 runs 14 residues. Trimming removed 8 bases from V and 2 bases from J, with 16 bases in between. CDR1 and CDR2 (germline): LNHNV, YYDKDF (reference sequence). The CDR3 DNA follows: TGTGCCACCCGGAAGGACAGAATAACCTACGAGCAGTACTTC. As protein: CATRKDRITYEQYF. The complete variable domain, with remaining parts taken from reference TRBV15 and TRBJ2-7, reads DAMVIQNPRYQVTQFGKPVTLSCSQTLNHNVMYWYQQKSSQAPKLLFHYYDKDFNNEADTPDNFQSRRPNTSFCFLDIRSPGLGDTAMYLCATRKDRITYEQYFGPGTRLTVT.